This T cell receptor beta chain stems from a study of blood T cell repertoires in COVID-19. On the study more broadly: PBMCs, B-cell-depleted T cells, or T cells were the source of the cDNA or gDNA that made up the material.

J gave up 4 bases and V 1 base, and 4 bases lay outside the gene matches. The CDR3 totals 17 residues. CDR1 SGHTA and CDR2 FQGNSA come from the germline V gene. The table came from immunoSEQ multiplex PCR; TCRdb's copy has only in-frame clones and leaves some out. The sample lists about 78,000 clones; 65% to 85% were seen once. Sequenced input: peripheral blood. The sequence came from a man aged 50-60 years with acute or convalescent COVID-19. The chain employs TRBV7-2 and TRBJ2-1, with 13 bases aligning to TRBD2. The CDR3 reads CASSLVATSGGYNEQFF. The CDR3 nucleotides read TGTGCCAGCAGCTTAGTGGCGACTAGCGGGGGGTACAATGAGCAGTTCTTC.